The 15 T cell receptor beta chains given below trace back to one sample, sequenced in a study of OX40 agonist ivuxolimab in advanced cancers. TCRdb's table, derived via immunoSEQ multiplex PCR, lists solely in-frame clones and lacks some. The sample records roughly 34,000 clones, approximately 82% being singletons. This specimen consisted of CD4+ or CD8+ T cells sorted from blood, obtained in a trial of the OX40 agonist ivuxolimab. The receptor set was obtained from an adult with an advanced solid tumor such as melanoma, head and neck, liver or kidney cancer.

The sample holds a few counts of this clone. The gene calls are TRBV9 and TRBJ2-1; D remains unclear. The CDR3 is 15 amino acids. CDR1 is SGDLS, CDR2 YYNGEE, per germline. V lost 0 bases, J lost 8 bases, and 15 bases lay in between. CDR3 sequence (DNA): TGTGCCAGCAGCGTAGAGCTCAACGGCTGGGATGAGCAGTTCTTC. Translation: CASSVELNGWDEQFF.

This clone was counted a few times. The chain has TRBV5-1 and TRBJ1-4, with 8 bases aligning to TRBD1. The trim removed 4 bases at V and 10 bases at J, leaving 12 bases unmatched. CDR3 length: 15 amino acids. Germline values: CDR1 SGHRS, CDR2 YFSETQ. CDR3 coding DNA: TGCGCCAGCAGCATCCTCGGACAGGGTGAAGGAAAACTGTTTTTT. Translating it yields CASSILGQGEGKLFF.

On this clone: At one boundary the junction diverges from the germline segment, which might be a read error. This chain connects TRBV14 to TRBJ2-5; D is unclear. Germline assignment: CDR1 SGHDN and CDR2 FVKESK. This CDR3 comprises 13 residues. CDR3 coding DNA: TGTGCCAGCAGACCAGAACCACAAGATACCCAGTACTTC. Translating it yields CASRPEPQDTQYF.

The rearrangement joins TRBV7-2 to TRBJ2-3; 12 bases align to TRBD2. Trimming took 5 bases from V and 3 from J; bases not matched to a gene: 3. Germline V gene data show CDR1 as SGHTA and CDR2 as FQGNSA. This CDR3 has 15 residues. The CDR3 coding sequence is TGTGCCAGCAGCATCACTAGCGGGGGGACAGATACGCAGTATTTT. This sequence encodes CASSITSGGTDTQYF.

Written as DNA, the CDR3 is TGTGCCAGCAGTTCGCACGAGCAGTTCTTC. Protein: CASSSHEQFF. The chain joins TRBV28 to TRBJ2-1; D is unresolved. Trimming shortened V by 4 bases and J by 10 bases, and 5 bases separated the two germline ends. The CDR3 extends over 10 amino acids. Germline CDR1 reads MDHEN; CDR2 reads SYDVKM.

This chain connects TRBV11-3 to TRBJ2-1, with TRBD2 identical over 8 bases. The V segment lost 3 bases and the J segment 9 bases; nucleotides outside the gene matches: 13. CDR1 is SGHNT and CDR2 is YENEEA in the germline V gene. This CDR3 comprises 16 residues. In DNA, the CDR3 is TGTGCCAGCAGCTTGGGACGTCGGGAGGGCCTTCCTGAGCAGTTCTTC. It is translated as CASSLGRREGLPEQFF.

The chain carries TRBV19 and TRBJ1-5; D is undetermined. From germline, CDR1 is LNHDA and CDR2 SQIVND (reference sequence). The V gene lost 2 bases and the J gene lost 2 bases, with 16 bases spanning the gap. CDR3 length: 17 residues. CDR3 loop: CASSILRGGLGNQPQHF. The CDR3 region has the DNA TGTGCCAGTAGTATACTACGGGGAGGTTTGGGCAATCAGCCCCAGCATTTT. Drawing the rest from reference TRBV19 and TRBJ1-5, the complete variable domain is DGGITQSPKYLFRKEGQNVTLSCEQNLNHDAMYWYRQDPGQGLRLIYYSQIVNDFQKGDIAEGYSVSREKKESFPLTVTSAQKNPTAFYLCASSILRGGLGNQPQHFGDGTRLSIL.

This chain links TRBV6-1 with TRBJ2-1; 8 nucleotides line up with TRBD2. The germline CDR1 and CDR2 sequences are MNHNS and SASEGT. The CDR3 sequence is 15 residues long. The trim removed 4 bases at V and 4 bases at J, leaving 6 bases unmatched. The CDR3 DNA reads as TGTGCCAGCAGTGTAGCTAGCGGGTCGTACAATGAGCAGTTCTTC. Amino acids: CASSVASGSYNEQFF.

J is TRBJ2-5 and V is TRBV7-2, with a possible D match to TRBD2 (5 bases). The end of the DNA aligns better with TRBJ2-7, so the J call may be wrong. Germline V CDR1 and CDR2: SGHTA, FQGNSA. CDR3 length equals 15 residues. CDR3 bases: TGTGCCAGCAAATCCTCCCCGGACGGGGCCTACGAGCAGTACTTC. Residues: CASKSSPDGAYEQYF.

The chain combines TRBV18 with TRBJ2-1; 14 bases line up with TRBD2. V shed 6 bases and J 8 bases; nucleotides not matched to a gene: 6. The CDR3 extends over 15 amino acids. Germline CDR1 and CDR2: KGHSH and LQKENI. The CDR3 coding sequence is TGTGCCAGCTCCCGTGGACTAGCGGGAGGACATGAGCAGTTCTTC. Translating gives CASSRGLAGGHEQFF.

This chain links TRBV4-2 with TRBJ2-6; 7 bases are shared with TRBD1. The germline V gene encodes CDR1 LGHNA and CDR2 YNFKEQ. J gave up 1 base and V 1 base, and 4 bases lay outside the gene matches. The CDR3 length is 17 residues. Here the CDR3 DNA reads TGTGCCAGCAGCCAAGGACAGGGTTTGTCTGGGGCCAACGTCCTGACTTTC. It is translated as CASSQGQGLSGANVLTF.

The chain is built from TRBV30 and TRBJ1-4; D call uncertain. Germline assignment: CDR1 GTSNPN and CDR2 SVGIG (reference sequence). This CDR3 is built from 12 residues. Trimming removed 4 bases at V and 5 bases at J, with 8 bases between. CDR3 loop: CAWTSGNEKLFF. DNA of the CDR3: TGTGCCTGGACAAGTGGGAATGAAAAACTGTTTTTT.

The chain links TRBV9 to TRBJ1-4; no clear D gene. CDR3 length equals 14 residues. Germline loops: CDR1 SGDLS, CDR2 YYNGEE. Trimming took 6 bases from V and 0 from J, leaving 9 bases between them. The CDR3 reads CASTPSTTNEKLFF. CDR3 nucleotides: TGTGCCAGCACCCCGAGTACAACTAATGAAAAACTGTTTTTT.

The chain is built from TRBV2 and TRBJ1-4, with D perhaps matching TRBD1 (5 bases). Germline-derived CDR1 and CDR2 are SNHLY and FYNNEI. This CDR3 has 14 amino acids. Trimming cost V 5 bases and J 7 bases, with 14 bases left between them. CDR3 loop: CASSLLGVSEKLFF. The CDR3 nucleotides read TGTGCCAGCAGTCTCCTAGGGGTTAGTGAAAAACTGTTTTTT.

This clone was seen just once. The chain joins TRBV19 to TRBJ2-3; no reliable D call. Germline V gives CDR1 LNHDA, CDR2 SQIVND (reference sequence). V shed 5 bases and J shed 2 bases, with 5 bases lying between them. This CDR3 comprises 12 residues. The CDR3: CASSRFTDTQYF. For the CDR3, the DNA is TGTGCCAGTAGTCGTTTCACAGATACGCAGTATTTT.